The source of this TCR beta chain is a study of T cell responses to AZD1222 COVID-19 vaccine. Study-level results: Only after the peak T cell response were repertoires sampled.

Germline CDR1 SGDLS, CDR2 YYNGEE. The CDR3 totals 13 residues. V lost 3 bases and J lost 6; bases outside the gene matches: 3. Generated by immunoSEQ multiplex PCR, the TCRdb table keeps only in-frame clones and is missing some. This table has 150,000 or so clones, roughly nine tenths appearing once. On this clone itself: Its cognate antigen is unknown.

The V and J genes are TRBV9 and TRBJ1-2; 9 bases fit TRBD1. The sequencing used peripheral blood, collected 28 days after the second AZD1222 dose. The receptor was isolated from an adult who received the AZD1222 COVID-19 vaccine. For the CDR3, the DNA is TGTGCCAGCAGCGCGAACAGGGGGCATGGCTACACCTTC. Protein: CASSANRGHGYTF.